These 10 T cell receptor beta chains share one sample of origin, sequenced in a study of shared clonotypes between healthy human individuals. Assay used: immunoSEQ multiplex PCR; TCRdb lists only in-frame clones, some missing. The sample holds around 2.3 million clones; approximately 94% are singletons and the top ten take approximately 0.13%. The sequenced sample was naive CD4+ T cells sorted from blood. Subset here: CD45RA+ positively selected. These receptors all stem from a man between 18 and 35 years old in good health.

Comment on this clone: Other DNA variants within this sample encode the same CDR3. The V gene is TRBV6-1, the J gene TRBJ2-5, with a weak D call TRBD2 (5 bases). Germline V gives CDR1 MNHNS, CDR2 SASEGT. The CDR3 is 14 residues long. Trimming removed 0 bases from V and 5 bases from J, with 10 bases in between. The CDR3 region is CASSEAGRGETQYF. The CDR3, as DNA: TGTGCCAGCAGTGAAGCAGGCCGAGGGGAGACCCAGTACTTC.

This chain links TRBV5-4 with TRBJ2-1, with D hard to call. The germline CDR1 and CDR2 sequences are SGHNT and YYREEE (reference sequence). Trimming took off 5 bases at V and 5 bases at J, with 8 bases between the two ends. This CDR3 has 12 amino acids. The DNA for the CDR3 is TGTGCCAGCAGACGGGCCGACAATGAGCAGTTCTTC. Translation gives CASRRADNEQFF.

Concerning this clone itself: This CDR3 is also generated by other DNA sequences in the sample. The chain is built from TRBV2 and TRBJ2-2; 9 bases line up with TRBD2. The CDR3 extends over 15 amino acids. The V and J ends lost 6 bases and 0 bases, in that order; junction bases with no gene match: 2. CDR1 is SNHLY, CDR2 FYNNEI, per germline. The DNA for the CDR3 is TGTGCCAGCAGGGCTAGCGGGGCGAACACCGGGGAGCTGTTTTTT. Its translation is CASRASGANTGELFF.

The chain uses TRBV5-4 and TRBJ1-2; 8 nucleotides align to TRBD1. This CDR3 is 18 amino acids long. Germline V gives CDR1 SGHNT, CDR2 YYREEE (reference sequence). Losses at the gene ends were 2 bases for V and 4 bases for J; bases not matched to a gene: 16. This chain's CDR3 is CASSLGRPGQAIFYGYTF. CDR3 DNA sequence: TGTGCCAGCAGCTTAGGGCGACCGGGACAGGCGATTTTCTATGGCTACACCTTC.

There are a few counts of this clone. The V call is TRBV4-3, the J call TRBJ2-5, with D tentatively TRBD1 or TRBD2 (5 bases each). CDR1 is LGHNA, CDR2 YSLEER, per germline. V shed 1 base and J shed 5 bases, with 11 bases lying between them. The CDR3 is 14 residues long. The chain's CDR3 is CASSQVGGGETQYF. As DNA, the CDR3 is TGCGCCAGCAGCCAAGTTGGTGGGGGTGAGACCCAGTACTTC.

V gene TRBV5-1 combines with J gene TRBJ2-1; unclear D gene. Trimming removed 0 bases from V and 4 bases from J, with 11 bases in between. Germline V lookup: CDR1 SGHRS, CDR2 YFSETQ. The CDR3 is 15 amino acids. CDR3 in amino acids: CASSLGLAYYNEQFF. CDR3 in DNA: TGCGCCAGCAGCTTGGGACTGGCCTATTACAATGAGCAGTTCTTC.

This rearrangement joins TRBV18 to TRBJ2-7; D perhaps matches TRBD1 (6 bases). Germline loops: CDR1 KGHSH, CDR2 LQKENI. The CDR3 runs to 16 residues. V was pared by 6 bases and J by 3 bases, with 21 bases between. This CDR3 is CASSPRLDRVIYEQYF. DNA for the CDR3: TGTGCCAGCTCCCCCAGGTTGGACAGAGTAATCTACGAGCAGTACTTC.

This clone was seen more than once but under ten times. This chain links TRBV2 with TRBJ1-1; D is unresolved. Trimming took off 4 bases at V and 12 bases at J, with 12 bases between the two ends. CDR1 is SNHLY, CDR2 FYNNEI, per germline. The CDR3 runs 11 residues. The CDR3 DNA is TGTGCCAGCAGTGTAGGTTCGCATCCTTTCTTT. Translation gives CASSVGSHPFF.

V is TRBV5-1 and J is TRBJ2-2; TRBD1 matches 11 bases. Looked up from germline, CDR1 is SGHRS and CDR2 is YFSETQ. V lost 4 bases, J lost 6 bases, and 5 bases stayed unmatched. The CDR3 spans 15 residues. CDR3 loop: CASSVPGQGAGELFF. Written as DNA, the CDR3 is TGCGCCAGCAGCGTTCCGGGACAGGGGGCCGGGGAGCTGTTTTTT.

This chain connects TRBV2 to TRBJ2-7; the match to TRBD2 covers 7 bases. CDR3 length: 14 amino acids. CDR1 is SNHLY, CDR2 FYNNEI, per germline. V was pared by 7 bases and J by 0 bases, with 6 bases of the junction left unmatched. The CDR3, as DNA: TGTGCCAGCACCGGGGGGAGAGGCTCCTACGAGCAGTACTTC. It yields the protein CASTGGRGSYEQYF.